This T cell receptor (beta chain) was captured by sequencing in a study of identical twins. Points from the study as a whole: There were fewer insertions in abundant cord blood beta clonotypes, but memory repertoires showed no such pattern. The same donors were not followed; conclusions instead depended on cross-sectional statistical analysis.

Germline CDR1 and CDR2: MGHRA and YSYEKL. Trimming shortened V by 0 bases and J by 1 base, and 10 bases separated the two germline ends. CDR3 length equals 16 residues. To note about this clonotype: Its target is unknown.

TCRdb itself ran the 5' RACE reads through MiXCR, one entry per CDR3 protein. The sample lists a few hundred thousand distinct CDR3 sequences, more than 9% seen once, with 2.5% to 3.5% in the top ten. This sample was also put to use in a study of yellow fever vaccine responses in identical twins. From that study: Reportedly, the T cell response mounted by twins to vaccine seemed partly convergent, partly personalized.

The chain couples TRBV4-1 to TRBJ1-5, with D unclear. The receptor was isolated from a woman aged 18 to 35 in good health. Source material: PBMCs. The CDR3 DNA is TGCGCCAGCAGCCAAGATGAGGTTAAGAGCAATCAGCCCCAGCATTTT. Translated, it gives CASSQDEVKSNQPQHF.